This TCR beta chain was captured by sequencing in a study of T cell changes during pregnancy in multiple sclerosis. The V and J ends lost 6 bases and 1 base respectively, with 10 bases between them. From germline, CDR1 is SNHLY and CDR2 FYNNEI. This CDR3 has 13 residues. Profiled with immunoSEQ multiplex PCR; TCRdb holds only in-frame clones, not every one. This sample has fewer than 50,000 clones, with approximately 91% found just once. The clonotype originates from a female donor with multiple sclerosis, enrolled in a pregnancy study. The sample in question was CD8+ T cells from peripheral blood mononuclear cells, obtained after pregnancy. The rearrangement links TRBV2 to TRBJ2-7; maybe TRBD1 (5 bases). CDR3 loop: CASRDITSYEQYF. DNA of the CDR3: TGTGCCAGCAGGGACATAACTTCCTACGAGCAGTACTTC.